These 24 T cell receptor beta chains originate from one sample sequenced in a study of blood T cell repertoires in COVID-19. The method was immunoSEQ multiplex PCR; TCRdb's version includes in-frame clones alone and lacks a portion of them. The sample has more than 70,000 clones, 85% seen once. The sequenced material came from peripheral blood. All receptors come from a man aged 60 to 75 with acute or convalescent COVID-19.

The J gene is TRBJ1-5, the V gene TRBV6-2 or TRBV6-3; D is perhaps TRBD1 (6 bases). Trimming cost V 4 bases and J 3 bases, with 13 bases left between them. Germline CDR1 is MNHEY and CDR2 is SVGEGT. This CDR3 is built from 15 residues. CDR3 loop: CASSSHRDNNQPQHF. The CDR3 nucleotides read TGTGCCAGCAGTTCCCACCGGGACAACAATCAGCCCCAGCATTTT.

This rearrangement joins TRBV5-4 to TRBJ1-2, with 7 bases identical to TRBD1. CDR1 and CDR2 (germline): SGHNT, YYREEE (reference sequence). V trimming: 3 bases; J trimming: 10 bases; junction bases outside the gene matches: 15. The CDR3 runs to 15 residues. The CDR3: CASSSTQGRGQDYTF. DNA of the CDR3: TGTGCCAGCAGCTCCACACAGGGAAGGGGGCAGGACTACACCTTC.

The V call is TRBV19, the J call TRBJ1-4, with TRBD1 matching over 9 bases. Losses at the gene ends were 3 bases for V and 8 bases for J; bases not matched to a gene: 1. Germline CDR1 reads LNHDA; CDR2 reads SQIVND (reference sequence). This CDR3 comprises 13 residues. CDR3 loop: CASSIGTGEKLFF. As DNA, the CDR3 is TGTGCCAGTAGTATTGGGACAGGGGAAAAACTGTTTTTT.

The chain uses TRBV9 and TRBJ2-5, with 8 bases aligning to TRBD1. The J segment lost 10 bases and the V segment lost 3 bases, leaving 11 bases of the junction unmatched. This CDR3 is 14 amino acids long. The germline V gene encodes CDR1 SGDLS and CDR2 YYNGEE. CDR3 DNA sequence: TGTGCCAGCAGCGGTACGCCTGACAGGGGCGACCAGTACTTC. This translates into CASSGTPDRGDQYF.

The rearrangement joins TRBV29-1 to TRBJ2-3; 9 nucleotides line up with TRBD2. Trimming cost V 3 bases and J 5 bases; bases outside gene matches: 12. CDR1 SQVTM and CDR2 ANQGSEA come from the germline V gene. There are 16 residues in the CDR3. The CDR3 DNA sequence: TGCAGCGTTGATGAGTTTTCTAGCGGGGCAAAAGATACGCAGTATTTT. The encoded protein is CSVDEFSSGAKDTQYF.

The chain has TRBV6-5 and TRBJ2-4; D is unclear. The CDR3 is 12 residues long. Trimming took off 8 bases at V and 5 bases at J, with 10 bases between the two ends. The germline V gene has CDR1 MNHEY and CDR2 SVGAGI. CDR3 protein: CASLGVENIQYF. As DNA, the CDR3 is TGTGCCAGCCTCGGAGTTGAAAACATTCAGTACTTC.

The chain combines TRBV2 with TRBJ2-1, with TRBD2 matching over 9 bases. The CDR3 is 15 residues long. CDR1 is SNHLY, CDR2 FYNNEI, per germline. V lost 2 bases to trimming and J lost 5 bases; unmatched junction nucleotides: 4. The CDR3 DNA sequence: TGTGCCAGCAGTGAATCTAGCGGGGACCACAATGAGCAGTTCTTC. Translated, it gives CASSESSGDHNEQFF.

The chain links TRBV11-1 to TRBJ2-7; 7 nucleotides line up with TRBD1. V was pared by 4 bases and J by 2 bases, with 5 bases of the junction left unmatched. Germline V gives CDR1 SGHAT, CDR2 FQDESV (reference sequence). This CDR3 spans 14 amino acids. CDR3 sequence: CASSSRTGTYEQYF. CDR3 in DNA: TGTGCCAGCAGCTCTAGGACAGGAACCTACGAGCAGTACTTC. Combining the CDR3 with reference TRBV11-1 and TRBJ2-7 gives the whole variable domain EAEVAQSPRYKITEKSQAVAFWCDPISGHATLYWYRQILGQGPELLVQFQDESVVDDSQLPKDRFSAERLKGVDSTLKIQPAELGDSAMYLCASSSRTGTYEQYFGPGTRLTVT.

This clone occurred once. The chain uses TRBV4-2 and TRBJ1-2; a weak D match, TRBD1 (6 bases). The CDR3 is made up of 15 amino acids. Looked up from germline, CDR1 is LGHNA and CDR2 is YNFKEQ. Trimming left V 1 base short and J 3 bases short, with 12 bases between. CDR3 loop: CASSQGQVLHYGYTF. The CDR3 coding sequence is TGTGCCAGCAGCCAAGGACAGGTTTTGCACTATGGCTACACCTTC.

This clone was observed once. The J gene is TRBJ2-3, the V gene TRBV19; 12 bases fit TRBD2. V lost 5 bases and J lost 4; bases outside the gene matches: 13. CDR3 length: 18 amino acids. CDR1 and CDR2 from the germline V gene are LNHDA and SQIVND (reference sequence). The CDR3 is CASSSGLAGSTYADTQYF. In DNA form, the CDR3 reads TGTGCCAGTAGTTCCGGACTAGCGGGATCCACCTACGCAGATACGCAGTATTTT.

The gene calls are TRBV14 and TRBJ2-3; 12 nucleotides match TRBD2. The V gene end was trimmed by 1 base and the J gene end by 6 bases; junction bases not matched to a gene: 5. Germline CDR1 and CDR2: SGHDN and FVKESK. CDR3 length equals 16 residues. The CDR3 loop is CASSQALAGGMDTQYF. CDR3 DNA sequence: TGTGCCAGCAGCCAAGCACTAGCGGGAGGTATGGATACGCAGTATTTT.

This clone has only one observation. The V gene is TRBV7-8, the J gene TRBJ2-1, with 11 bases identical to TRBD2. Germline V gene sequence: CDR1 SGHVS, CDR2 FQNEAQ. V trimming: 2 bases; J trimming: 7 bases; junction bases outside the gene matches: 10. This CDR3 is built from 17 residues. Written as DNA, the CDR3 is TGTGCCAGCAGCTTAACCGTTGGTCTAGCGGGGGGTAATGAGCAGTTCTTC. Its translation is CASSLTVGLAGGNEQFF.

The CDR3 spells CASSLGGPLNEQFF. The CDR3 region has the DNA TGTGCCAGCAGCTTAGGAGGACCTCTCAATGAGCAGTTCTTC. The J gene is TRBJ2-1, the V gene TRBV7-3; tentatively, D is TRBD2 (5 bases). CDR3 length: 14 residues. The V end was cut by 2 bases, the J end by 6 bases, with 11 bases between. CDR1 SGHTA and CDR2 FQGTGA come from the germline V gene. Full variable domain (missing parts from reference TRBV7-3 and TRBJ2-1): GAGVSQTPSNKVTEKGKYVELRCDPISGHTALYWYRQSLGQGPEFLIYFQGTGAADDSGLPNDRFFAVRPEGSVSTLKIQRTERGDSAVYLCASSLGGPLNEQFFGPGTRLTVL.

V and J are TRBV5-4 and TRBJ2-5, with TRBD2 identical over 9 bases. The CDR3 runs to 16 residues. Germline V gives CDR1 SGHNT, CDR2 YYREEE (reference sequence). V shed 0 bases, J shed 7 bases, and the junction held 10 bases outside the gene matches. CDR3 loop: CASSLASGINGGTQYF. In DNA form, the CDR3 reads TGTGCCAGCAGCTTGGCTAGCGGGATTAATGGGGGGACCCAGTACTTC.

The chain has TRBV5-6 and TRBJ1-5; TRBD1 matches 10 bases. The germline CDR1 and CDR2 sequences are SGHDT and YYEEEE. V lost 2 bases and J lost 5; bases outside the gene matches: 7. The CDR3 covers 16 residues. In DNA, the CDR3 is TGTGCCAGCAGCTTTGGTGCGGGACAGGGGTATCAGCCCCAGCATTTT. This encodes CASSFGAGQGYQPQHF.

The genes are TRBV3-1 (or the pseudogene TRBV3-2) and TRBJ2-1; the match to TRBD2 covers 8 bases. This CDR3 region has 17 residues. After removal of 4 bases from V and 2 bases from J, the junction contained 10 bases not matched to a gene. Germline CDR1 reads LGHDT; CDR2 reads YNNKEL (reference sequence). The CDR3 DNA sequence: TGTGCCAGCAGCCCACCCGGGCGCGGGGGGACCTACAATGAGCAGTTCTTC. Its translation is CASSPPGRGGTYNEQFF.

This sequence joins TRBV18 and TRBJ2-7, with 7 bases lining up with TRBD1. The germline V gene has CDR1 KGHSH and CDR2 LQKENI. The ends lost 3 bases at V and 4 bases at J; junction bases unmatched: 9. CDR3 length: 15 amino acids. CDR3 DNA sequence: TGTGCCAGCTCACCTACCGGGACAGCTATTTACGAGCAGTACTTC. Translating gives CASSPTGTAIYEQYF.

CDR3 coding DNA: TGTGCCAGTAGTATAGGAGTAGCGGGGGGAGCAGATACGCAGTATTTT. It yields the protein CASSIGVAGGADTQYF. J is TRBJ2-3 and V is TRBV19; 10 nucleotides align to TRBD2. The CDR3 covers 16 residues. V lost 1 base, J lost 4 bases, and 5 bases stayed unmatched. CDR1 LNHDA and CDR2 SQIVND come from the germline V gene (reference sequence).

The chain is built from TRBV25-1 and TRBJ2-7, with 8 bases identical to TRBD1. CDR1 MGHDK and CDR2 SYGVNS come from the germline V gene. This CDR3 has 12 amino acids. V shed 7 bases, J shed 6 bases, and the junction held 5 bases outside the gene matches. Here the CDR3 reads CASTDRGGEQYF. Written as DNA, the CDR3 is TGTGCCAGCACTGACAGGGGTGGCGAGCAGTACTTC.

The V call is TRBV20-1, the J call TRBJ2-7; 9 bases match TRBD1. Germline CDR1 reads DFQATT; CDR2 reads SNEGSKA (reference sequence). J gave up 1 base and V 6 bases, and 7 bases lay outside the gene matches. This CDR3 spans 14 amino acids. Here the CDR3 reads CSASGQGRSYEQYF. DNA for the CDR3: TGCAGTGCCAGTGGACAGGGGAGATCCTACGAGCAGTACTTC.

This clone was seen more than once but under ten times. CDR3 protein: CASSIIRDRDLLAIYNEQFF. CDR3 nucleotide sequence: TGTGCCAGCAGCATTATCCGGGACAGGGACCTTTTGGCTATCTACAATGAGCAGTTCTTC. The chain uses TRBV2 and TRBJ2-1, with 9 positions matching TRBD1. With 6 bases clipped from V and 3 bases from J, the junction kept 21 bases outside the gene matches. CDR1 and CDR2 from the germline V gene are SNHLY and FYNNEI. The CDR3 is 20 amino acids. The full variable domain, rest sourced from reference TRBV2 and TRBJ2-1, is EPEVTQTPSHQVTQMGQEVILRCVPISNHLYFYWYRQILGQKVEFLVSFYNNEISEKSEIFDDQFSVERPDGSNFTLKIRSTKLEDSAMYFCASSIIRDRDLLAIYNEQFFGPGTRLTVL.

This clone has just one count. As DNA, the CDR3 is TGTGCCTGGAGTGTTGGAGGGGAGACTGGCTACACCTTC. Its protein is CAWSVGGETGYTF. The gene calls are TRBV30 and TRBJ1-2, with D perhaps TRBD1 (5 bases). Deletions cut 0 bases from V and 7 bases from J, with 12 bases between. CDR1 GTSNPN and CDR2 SVGIG come from the germline V gene (reference sequence). The CDR3 covers 13 residues.

CDR3: CASSHGLAGTNTGELFF. The CDR3 bases are TGTGCCAGCTCTCACGGACTAGCGGGGACGAACACCGGGGAGCTGTTTTTT. J is TRBJ2-2 and V is TRBV18; TRBD2 aligns across 12 bases. V lost 6 bases to trimming and J lost 0 bases; unmatched junction nucleotides: 5. Germline V gene lookup returns CDR1 KGHSH and CDR2 LQKENI. The CDR3 has 17 amino acids.

The rearrangement links TRBV14 to TRBJ2-6, with D uncertain. V lost 0 bases, J lost 0 bases, and 6 bases lay in between. CDR3 length: 16 residues. Germline lookup yields CDR1 SGHDN and CDR2 FVKESK. The CDR3 nucleotides read TGTGCCAGCAGCCAAGAGACTCCCTCTGGGGCCAACGTCCTGACTTTC. Its translation is CASSQETPSGANVLTF.